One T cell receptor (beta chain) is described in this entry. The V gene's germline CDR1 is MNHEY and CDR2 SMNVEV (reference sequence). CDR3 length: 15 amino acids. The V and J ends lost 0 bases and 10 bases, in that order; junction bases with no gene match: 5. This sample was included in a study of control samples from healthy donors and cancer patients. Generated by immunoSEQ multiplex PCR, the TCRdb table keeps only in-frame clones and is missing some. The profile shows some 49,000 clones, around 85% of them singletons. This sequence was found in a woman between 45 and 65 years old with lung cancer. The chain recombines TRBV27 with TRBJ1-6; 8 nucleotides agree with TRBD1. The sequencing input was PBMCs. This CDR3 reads CASSLSDRVDSPLHF. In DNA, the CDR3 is TGTGCCAGCAGTTTATCGGACAGGGTAGACTCACCCCTCCACTTT.